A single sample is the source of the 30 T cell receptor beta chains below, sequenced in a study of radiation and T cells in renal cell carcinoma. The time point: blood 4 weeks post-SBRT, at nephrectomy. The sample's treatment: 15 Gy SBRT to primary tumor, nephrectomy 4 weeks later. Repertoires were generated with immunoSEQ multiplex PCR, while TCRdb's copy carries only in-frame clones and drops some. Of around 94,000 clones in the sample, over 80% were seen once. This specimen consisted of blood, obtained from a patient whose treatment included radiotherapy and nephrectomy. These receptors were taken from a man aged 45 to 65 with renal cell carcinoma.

This chain's CDR3 is CASSPGRTAYF. CDR3 nucleotides: TGTGCCAGCTCACCAGGCCGAACAGCGTATTTT. The V call is TRBV18, the J call TRBJ2-3, with D hard to call. With 2 bases removed from V and 14 bases from J, the gap between germline ends came to 11 bases. This CDR3 comprises 11 residues. Germline CDR1 is KGHSH and CDR2 is LQKENI.

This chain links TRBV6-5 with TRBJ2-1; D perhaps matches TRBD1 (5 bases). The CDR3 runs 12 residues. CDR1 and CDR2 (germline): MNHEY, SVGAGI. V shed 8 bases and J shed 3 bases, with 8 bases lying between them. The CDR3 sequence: CASVTDYNEQFF. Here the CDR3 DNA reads TGTGCCAGCGTGACAGACTACAATGAGCAGTTCTTC.

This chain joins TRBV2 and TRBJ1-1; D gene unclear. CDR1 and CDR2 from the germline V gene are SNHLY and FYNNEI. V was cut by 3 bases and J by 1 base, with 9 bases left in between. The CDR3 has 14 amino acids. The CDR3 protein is CASSDPRGNTEAFF. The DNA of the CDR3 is TGTGCCAGCAGTGATCCACGGGGGAACACTGAAGCTTTCTTT.

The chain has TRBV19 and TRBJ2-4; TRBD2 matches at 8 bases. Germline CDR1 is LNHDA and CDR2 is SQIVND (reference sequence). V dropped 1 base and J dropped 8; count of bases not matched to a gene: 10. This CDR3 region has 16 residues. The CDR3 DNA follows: TGTGCCAGTAGTATAGGACAGCGGGGGCCCGCAGACATTCAGTACTTC. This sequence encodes CASSIGQRGPADIQYF.

CDR3 coding DNA: TGTGCCAGCAGTGGAGGGTTTCGGGCTGGAAACACCATATATTTT. As protein: CASSGGFRAGNTIYF. The V and J genes are TRBV6-1 and TRBJ1-3; no firm D call. The V gene's germline CDR1 is MNHNS and CDR2 SASEGT. V was clipped by 4 bases and J by 2 bases, with 12 bases between them. CDR3 size: 15 residues.

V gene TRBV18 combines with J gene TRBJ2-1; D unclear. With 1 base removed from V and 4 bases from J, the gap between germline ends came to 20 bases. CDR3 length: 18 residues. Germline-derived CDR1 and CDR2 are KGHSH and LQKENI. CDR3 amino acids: CASSPRRSQAPSYNEQFF. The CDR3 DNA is TGTGCCAGCTCACCACGTAGGAGTCAGGCCCCCTCATACAATGAGCAGTTCTTC.

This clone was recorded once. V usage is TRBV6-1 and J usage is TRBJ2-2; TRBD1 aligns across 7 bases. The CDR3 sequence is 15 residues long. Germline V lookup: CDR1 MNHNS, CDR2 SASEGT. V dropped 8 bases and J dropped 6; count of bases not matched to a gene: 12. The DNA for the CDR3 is TGTGCCAGCGGACCAACAGGGGTGGGTTCCGGGGAGCTGTTTTTT. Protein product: CASGPTGVGSGELFF.

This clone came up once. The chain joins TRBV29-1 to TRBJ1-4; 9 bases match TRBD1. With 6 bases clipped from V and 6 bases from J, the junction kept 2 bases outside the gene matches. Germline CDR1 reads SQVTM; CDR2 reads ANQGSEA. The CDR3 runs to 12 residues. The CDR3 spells CSVRTGDEKLFF. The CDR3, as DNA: TGCAGCGTCCGGACAGGGGATGAAAAACTGTTTTTT.

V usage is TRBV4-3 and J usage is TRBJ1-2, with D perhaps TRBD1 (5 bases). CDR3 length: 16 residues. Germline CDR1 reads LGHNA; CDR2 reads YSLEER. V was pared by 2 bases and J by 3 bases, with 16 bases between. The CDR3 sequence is CASSQHIDGTYYGYTF. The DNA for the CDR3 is TGCGCCAGCAGCCAACATATCGACGGGACCTACTATGGCTACACCTTC.

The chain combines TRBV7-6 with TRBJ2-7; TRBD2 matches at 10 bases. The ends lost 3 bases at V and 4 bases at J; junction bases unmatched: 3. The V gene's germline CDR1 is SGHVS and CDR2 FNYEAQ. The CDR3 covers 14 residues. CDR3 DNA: TGTGCCAGCAGCTTGGCTAGCGGGAGTTACGAGCAGTACTTC. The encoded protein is CASSLASGSYEQYF.

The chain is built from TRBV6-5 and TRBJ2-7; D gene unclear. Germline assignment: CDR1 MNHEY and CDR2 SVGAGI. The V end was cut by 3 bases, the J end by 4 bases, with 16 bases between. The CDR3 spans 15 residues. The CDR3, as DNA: TGTGCCAGCAGTTATGAGTACGGCAAAGCGTACGAGCAGTACTTC. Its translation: CASSYEYGKAYEQYF.

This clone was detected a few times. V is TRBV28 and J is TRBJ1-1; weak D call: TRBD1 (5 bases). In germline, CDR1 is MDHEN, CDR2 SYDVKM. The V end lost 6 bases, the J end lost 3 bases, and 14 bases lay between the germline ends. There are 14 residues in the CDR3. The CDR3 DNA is TGTGCCAGCAGATACGGGGACGGGTACACTGAAGCTTTCTTT. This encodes CASRYGDGYTEAFF. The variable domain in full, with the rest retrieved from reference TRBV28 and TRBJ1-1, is DVKVTQSSRYLVKRTGEKVFLECVQDMDHENMFWYRQDPGLGLRLIYFSYDVKMKEKGDIPEGYSVSREKKERFSLILESASTNQTSMYLCASRYGDGYTEAFFGQGTRLTVV.

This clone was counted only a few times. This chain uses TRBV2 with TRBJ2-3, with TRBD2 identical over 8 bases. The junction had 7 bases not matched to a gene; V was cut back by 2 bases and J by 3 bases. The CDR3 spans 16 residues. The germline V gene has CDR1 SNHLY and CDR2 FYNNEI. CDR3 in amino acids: CASSEISAGGTDTQYF. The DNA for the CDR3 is TGTGCCAGCAGTGAAATTAGTGCGGGAGGAACAGATACGCAGTATTTT. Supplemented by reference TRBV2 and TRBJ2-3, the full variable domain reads EPEVTQTPSHQVTQMGQEVILRCVPISNHLYFYWYRQILGQKVEFLVSFYNNEISEKSEIFDDQFSVERPDGSNFTLKIRSTKLEDSAMYFCASSEISAGGTDTQYFGPGTRLTVL.

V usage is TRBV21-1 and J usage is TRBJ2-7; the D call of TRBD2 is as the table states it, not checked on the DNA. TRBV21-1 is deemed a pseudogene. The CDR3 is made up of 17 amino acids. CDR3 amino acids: CASSKAGLAGASYEQYF. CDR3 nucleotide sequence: TGTGCCAGCAGCAAAGCAGGGTTAGCGGGAGCATCGTACGAGCAGTACTTC.

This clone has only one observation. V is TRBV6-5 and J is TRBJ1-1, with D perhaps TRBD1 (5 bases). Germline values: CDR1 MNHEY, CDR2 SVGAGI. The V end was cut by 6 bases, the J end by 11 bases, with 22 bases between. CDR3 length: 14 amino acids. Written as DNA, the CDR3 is TGTGCCAGCAGCTCAACGTCTGGGGGTAGGCGGGCTTTCTTT. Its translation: CASSSTSGGRRAFF.

This CDR3 is CASSENGGTNTGELFF. The CDR3, as DNA: TGTGCCAGCAGTGAAAATGGGGGTACCAACACCGGGGAGCTGTTTTTT. This chain links TRBV2 with TRBJ2-2; D tentatively fits TRBD1 or TRBD2 (5 bases each). Germline-derived CDR1 and CDR2 are SNHLY and FYNNEI. Trimming stripped 2 bases from V and 2 bases from J, with 12 bases between. The CDR3 length is 16 residues.

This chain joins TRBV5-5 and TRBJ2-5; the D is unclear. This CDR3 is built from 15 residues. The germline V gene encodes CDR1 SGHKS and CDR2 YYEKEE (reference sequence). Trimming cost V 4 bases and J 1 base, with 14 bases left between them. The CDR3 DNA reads TGTGCCAGCAGCGGCAAGACAAACCTCCAAGAGACCCAGTACTTC. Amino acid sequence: CASSGKTNLQETQYF. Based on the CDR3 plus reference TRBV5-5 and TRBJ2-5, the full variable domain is DAGVTQSPTHLIKTRGQQVTLRCSPISGHKSVSWYQQVLGQGPQFIFQYYEKEERGRGNFPDRFSARQFPNYSSELNVNALLLGDSALYLCASSGKTNLQETQYFGPGTRLLVL.

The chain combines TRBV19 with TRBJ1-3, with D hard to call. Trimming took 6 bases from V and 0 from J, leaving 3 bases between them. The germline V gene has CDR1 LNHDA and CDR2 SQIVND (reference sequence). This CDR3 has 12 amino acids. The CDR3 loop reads CASSNSGNTIYF. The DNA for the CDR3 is TGTGCCAGTAGCAACTCTGGAAACACCATATATTTT.

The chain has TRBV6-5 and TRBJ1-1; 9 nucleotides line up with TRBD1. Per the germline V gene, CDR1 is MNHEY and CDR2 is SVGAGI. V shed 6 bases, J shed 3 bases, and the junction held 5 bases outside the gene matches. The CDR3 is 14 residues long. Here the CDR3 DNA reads TGTGCCAGCAGGGCCCGGGACAGGGACACTGAAGCTTTCTTT. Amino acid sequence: CASRARDRDTEAFF.

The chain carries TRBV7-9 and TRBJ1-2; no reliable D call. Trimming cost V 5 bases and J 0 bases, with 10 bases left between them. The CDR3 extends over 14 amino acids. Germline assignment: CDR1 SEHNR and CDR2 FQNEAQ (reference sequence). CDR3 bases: TGTGCCAGCAGCGTACTCGAAACTAACTATGGCTACACCTTC. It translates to CASSVLETNYGYTF. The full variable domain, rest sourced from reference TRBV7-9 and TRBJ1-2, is DTGVSQNPRHKITKRGQNVTFRCDPISEHNRLYWYRQTLGQGPEFLTYFQNEAQLEKSRLLSDRFSAERPKGSFSTLEIQRTEQGDSAMYLCASSVLETNYGYTFGSGTRLTVV.

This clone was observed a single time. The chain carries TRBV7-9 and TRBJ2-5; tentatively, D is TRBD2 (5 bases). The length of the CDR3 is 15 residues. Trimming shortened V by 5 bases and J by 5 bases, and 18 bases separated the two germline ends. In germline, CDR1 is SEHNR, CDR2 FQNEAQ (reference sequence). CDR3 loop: CASSDERLLRETQYF. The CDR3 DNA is TGTGCCAGCAGCGACGAGAGACTATTACGGGAGACCCAGTACTTC.

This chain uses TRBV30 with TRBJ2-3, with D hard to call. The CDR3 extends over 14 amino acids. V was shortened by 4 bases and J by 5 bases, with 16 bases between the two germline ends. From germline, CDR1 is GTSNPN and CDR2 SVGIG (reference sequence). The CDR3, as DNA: TGTGCCTGGAACCGGGCCGGCAACCTAGATACGCAGTATTTT. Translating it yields CAWNRAGNLDTQYF.

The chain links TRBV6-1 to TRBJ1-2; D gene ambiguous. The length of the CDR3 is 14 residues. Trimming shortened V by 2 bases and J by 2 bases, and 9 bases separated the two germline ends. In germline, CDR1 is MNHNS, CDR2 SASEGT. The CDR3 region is CASSEFPRNYGYTF. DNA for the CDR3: TGTGCCAGCAGTGAATTCCCTAGAAACTATGGCTACACCTTC.

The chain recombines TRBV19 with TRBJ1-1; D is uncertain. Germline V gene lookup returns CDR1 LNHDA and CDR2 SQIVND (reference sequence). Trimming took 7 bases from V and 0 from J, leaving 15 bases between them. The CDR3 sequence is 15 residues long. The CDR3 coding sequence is TGTGCCAGTAATTTGGGCAGCGGGTTGAACACTGAAGCTTTCTTT. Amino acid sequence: CASNLGSGLNTEAFF.

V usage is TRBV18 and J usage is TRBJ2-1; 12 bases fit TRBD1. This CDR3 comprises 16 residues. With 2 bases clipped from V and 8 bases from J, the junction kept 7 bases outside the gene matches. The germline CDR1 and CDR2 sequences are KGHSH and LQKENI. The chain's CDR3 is CASSPNRDRGLHEQFF. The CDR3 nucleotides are TGTGCCAGCTCACCAAACCGGGACAGGGGGCTTCATGAGCAGTTCTTC.

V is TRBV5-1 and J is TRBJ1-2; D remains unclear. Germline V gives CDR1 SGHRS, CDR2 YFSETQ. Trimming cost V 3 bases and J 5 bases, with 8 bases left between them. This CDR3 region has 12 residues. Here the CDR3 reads CASSSDRYGYTF. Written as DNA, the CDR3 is TGCGCCAGCAGCTCGGACCGATATGGCTACACCTTC. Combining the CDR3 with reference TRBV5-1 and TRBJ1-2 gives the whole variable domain KAGVTQTPRYLIKTRGQQVTLSCSPISGHRSVSWYQQTPGQGLQFLFEYFSETQRNKGNFPGRFSGRQFSNSRSEMNVSTLELGDSALYLCASSSDRYGYTFGSGTRLTVV.

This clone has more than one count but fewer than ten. The CDR3 spells CASSLSASETQYF. CDR3 in DNA: TGTGCCAGCAGTTTATCGGCCTCAGAGACCCAGTACTTC. This chain uses TRBV27 with TRBJ2-5; no firm D call. The CDR3 covers 13 residues. V shed 0 bases and J shed 4 bases, with 6 bases lying between them. Germline CDR1 reads MNHEY; CDR2 reads SMNVEV (reference sequence).

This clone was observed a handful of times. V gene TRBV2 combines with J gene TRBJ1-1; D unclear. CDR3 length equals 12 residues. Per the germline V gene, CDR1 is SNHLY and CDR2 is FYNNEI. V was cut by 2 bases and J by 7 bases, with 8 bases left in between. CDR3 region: CASSEPPIEAFF. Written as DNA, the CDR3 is TGTGCCAGCAGTGAACCACCCATTGAAGCTTTCTTT. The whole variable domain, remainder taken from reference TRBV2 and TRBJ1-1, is EPEVTQTPSHQVTQMGQEVILRCVPISNHLYFYWYRQILGQKVEFLVSFYNNEISEKSEIFDDQFSVERPDGSNFTLKIRSTKLEDSAMYFCASSEPPIEAFFGQGTRLTVV.

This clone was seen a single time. The CDR3 sequence is CASSLRAAATYEQYF. In DNA, the CDR3 is TGTGCCAGCAGCTTAAGGGCCGCAGCTACCTACGAGCAGTACTTC. This sequence joins TRBV7-3 and TRBJ2-7; D remains unclear. Germline assignment: CDR1 SGHTA and CDR2 FQGTGA. V was clipped by 1 base and J by 2 bases, with 12 bases between them. The CDR3 runs 15 residues.

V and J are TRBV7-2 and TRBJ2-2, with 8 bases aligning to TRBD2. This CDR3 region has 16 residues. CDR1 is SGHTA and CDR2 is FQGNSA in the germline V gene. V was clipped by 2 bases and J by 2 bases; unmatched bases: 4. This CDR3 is CASSLRSGGNTGELFF. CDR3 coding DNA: TGTGCCAGCAGCTTAAGAAGCGGGGGTAACACCGGGGAGCTGTTTTTT.